This TCR beta chain derives from a study of blood T cell repertoires in COVID-19. Clones were sequenced by immunoSEQ multiplex PCR, and TCRdb holds only the in-frame ones, with some missing. The table has some 130,000 clones, roughly nine tenths seen once. Trimming left V 6 bases short and J 0 bases short, with 9 bases between. This CDR3 contains 14 residues. Germline CDR1 reads KGHSH; CDR2 reads LQKENI. This chain joins TRBV18 and TRBJ1-5, with D unresolved. The clonotype originates from a man aged 55-75 years with COVID-19, enrolled during active disease. The material sequenced was peripheral blood. CDR3 loop: CASSSGFSNQPQHF. The CDR3 coding sequence is TGTGCCAGCTCCTCGGGGTTTAGCAATCAGCCCCAGCATTTT.